The 21 T cell receptor beta chains below all came from one sample that was sequenced in a study of T cell responses to AZD1222 COVID-19 vaccine. This table comes from immunoSEQ multiplex PCR, and its TCRdb copy is limited to in-frame clones, with some not included. The table lists roughly 100,000 clones, roughly 80% of them singletons, with around 5.1% in the top ten. The material was peripheral blood, obtained on day 0 of AZD1222 vaccination. The receptors were sampled from an adult in good health.

The chain combines TRBV7-9 with TRBJ2-2; D not certain. Germline loops: CDR1 SEHNR, CDR2 FQNEAQ (reference sequence). With 2 bases removed from V and 6 bases from J, the gap between germline ends came to 7 bases. The CDR3 loop spans 13 amino acids. In DNA form, the CDR3 reads TGTGCCAGCAGCTTAAGTGGGGCCGGGGAGCTGTTTTTT. It specifies CASSLSGAGELFF.

The rearrangement links TRBV19 to TRBJ1-1; 11 nucleotides align to TRBD1. CDR1 is LNHDA, CDR2 SQIVND, per germline (reference sequence). The CDR3 is 15 amino acids. Unmatched junction bases numbered 6, after V lost 5 bases and J lost 4 bases. The CDR3 spells CASSPRTGGFTEAFF. DNA for the CDR3: TGTGCCAGTAGTCCGAGGACAGGGGGCTTCACTGAAGCTTTCTTT.

The chain carries TRBV2 and TRBJ2-3, with TRBD2 identical over 9 bases. Germline V gene data show CDR1 as SNHLY and CDR2 as FYNNEI. The CDR3 runs 16 residues. V gave up 4 bases and J gave up 1 base; unmatched junction bases: 6. The CDR3: CASSALASGGTDTQYF. The CDR3 DNA reads as TGTGCCAGCAGTGCACTGGCTAGCGGGGGCACAGATACGCAGTATTTT.

The chain combines TRBV19 with TRBJ1-1; D is perhaps TRBD1 (6 bases). The germline V gene has CDR1 LNHDA and CDR2 SQIVND (reference sequence). V was shortened by 3 bases and J by 5 bases, with 13 bases between the two germline ends. The CDR3 consists of 14 residues. CDR3 in amino acids: CASSIPGRGTEAFF. DNA for the CDR3: TGTGCCAGTAGTATTCCGGGGAGGGGGACTGAAGCTTTCTTT.

CDR3 DNA sequence: TGTGCCAGCAGCGTAATGGGCACTGAAGCTTTCTTT. Its protein product is CASSVMGTEAFF. V and J are TRBV12-3 or TRBV12-4 and TRBJ1-1; no reliable D call. CDR3 length equals 12 residues. V lost 6 bases, J lost 4 bases, and 9 bases lay in between.

This chain uses TRBV19 with TRBJ2-2, with a weak D call TRBD2 (6 bases). Looked up from germline, CDR1 is LNHDA and CDR2 is SQIVND (reference sequence). V lost 9 bases and J lost 6, with 14 bases in between. CDR3 length equals 13 residues. DNA for the CDR3: TGTGCCAGCGAGACTAGTCGGTCCGGGGAGCTGTTTTTT. It translates to CASETSRSGELFF.

This clone turned up a few times. This chain uses TRBV19 with TRBJ2-7; no definite D call. The CDR3 spans 13 residues. The V end lost 3 bases, the J end lost 3 bases, and 9 bases lay between the germline ends. Germline-derived CDR1 and CDR2 are LNHDA and SQIVND (reference sequence). The CDR3 loop reads CASSMVKGYEQYF. The CDR3 coding sequence is TGTGCCAGTAGTATGGTAAAGGGCTACGAGCAGTACTTC.

The rearrangement joins TRBV18 to TRBJ1-6; D call uncertain. The CDR3 runs 13 residues. Looked up from germline, CDR1 is KGHSH and CDR2 is LQKENI. Trimming pared 6 bases from V and 10 bases from J, leaving 13 bases between. In DNA, the CDR3 is TGTGCCAGCTCCGAGGATCTGGGATCACCCCTCCACTTT. Amino acids: CASSEDLGSPLHF.

This clone was seen a handful of times. The J gene is TRBJ1-1, the V gene TRBV6-5, with 9 positions matching TRBD1. There are 14 residues in the CDR3. Germline V gene lookup returns CDR1 MNHEY and CDR2 SVGAGI. V dropped 6 bases and J dropped 5; count of bases not matched to a gene: 7. CDR3 sequence reads: CASRLQGAGTEAFF. For the CDR3, the DNA is TGTGCCAGCAGGCTACAGGGGGCTGGGACTGAAGCTTTCTTT.

V gene TRBV6-5 combines with J gene TRBJ1-2; 9 positions agree with TRBD1. The CDR3 covers 15 residues. CDR1 is MNHEY and CDR2 is SVGAGI in the germline V gene. The V and J ends lost 6 bases and 4 bases, in that order; junction bases with no gene match: 9. The CDR3 loop reads CASSGAGTGFYGYTF. The DNA for the CDR3 is TGTGCCAGCAGCGGCGCCGGGACAGGGTTCTATGGCTACACCTTC.

A word on this clone: Additional DNA sequences in this sample encode the identical CDR3. This chain joins TRBV5-5 and TRBJ2-6; D uncertain. CDR1 and CDR2 (germline): SGHKS, YYEKEE (reference sequence). This CDR3 spans 15 amino acids. V was cut by 1 base and J by 0 bases, with 5 bases left in between. Here the CDR3 reads CASSLLSSGANVLTF. The CDR3 DNA is TGTGCCAGCAGCTTGTTAAGCTCTGGGGCCAACGTCCTGACTTTC.

This sequence joins TRBV7-9 and TRBJ1-1; D is unclear. This CDR3 has 15 residues. Germline V CDR1 and CDR2: SEHNR, FQNEAQ (reference sequence). V shed 1 base and J shed 0 bases, with 9 bases lying between them. The CDR3 DNA sequence: TGTGCCAGCAGCTTAGGGAGATTTATGAACACTGAAGCTTTCTTT. It codes for CASSLGRFMNTEAFF.

The chain employs TRBV5-8 and TRBJ1-3; 8 bases match TRBD1. CDR3 length: 15 residues. The germline gives CDR1 SGHTS, CDR2 YDEGEE. V was clipped by 1 base and J by 4 bases; unmatched bases: 4. For the CDR3, the DNA is TGTGCCAGCAGCTTGTATCGGGACAGGGGAAACACCATATATTTT. Translating it yields CASSLYRDRGNTIYF.

In its sample, this clone was seen many times. This chain uses TRBV7-9 with TRBJ2-5; perhaps TRBD2 as D (6 bases). V was trimmed by 5 bases and J by 5 bases, leaving 15 bases between them. This CDR3 has 14 amino acids. From germline, CDR1 is SEHNR and CDR2 FQNEAQ (reference sequence). The CDR3 region is CASSPAGFRETQYF. CDR3 coding DNA: TGTGCCAGCAGCCCGGCGGGGTTTCGGGAGACCCAGTACTTC.

The chain joins TRBV10-2 to TRBJ1-2; no firm D call. Germline lookup yields CDR1 WSHSY and CDR2 SAAADI. The CDR3 is 12 residues long. V lost 0 bases and J 8 bases, leaving 7 bases between the germline ends. The CDR3 sequence is CASSESSAGYTF. The CDR3 DNA sequence: TGCGCCAGCAGTGAGTCGTCGGCGGGCTACACCTTC.

The chain recombines TRBV19 with TRBJ2-1; no definite D call. Trimming stripped 3 bases from V and 9 bases from J, with 6 bases between. Germline V CDR1 and CDR2: LNHDA, SQIVND (reference sequence). The CDR3 is made up of 11 amino acids. As DNA, the CDR3 is TGTGCCAGTAGTATCGAAATTGAGCAGTTCTTC. It is translated as CASSIEIEQFF.

This chain links TRBV12-3 or TRBV12-4 with TRBJ1-2, with D tentatively TRBD1 (5 bases). The V end lost 5 bases, the J end lost 1 base, and 8 bases lay between the germline ends. The CDR3 is 13 residues long. This chain's CDR3 is CASSTRGNYGYTF. For the CDR3, the DNA is TGTGCCAGCAGTACAAGGGGTAACTATGGCTACACCTTC.

The gene calls are TRBV19 and TRBJ1-2; perhaps TRBD1 as D (5 bases). The V gene lost 6 bases and the J gene lost 0 bases, with 14 bases spanning the gap. Germline V gene data show CDR1 as LNHDA and CDR2 as SQIVND (reference sequence). The CDR3 length is 15 residues. The CDR3 sequence: CASSQAGSTNYGYTF. CDR3 nucleotide sequence: TGTGCCAGTAGCCAGGCAGGGTCCACTAACTATGGCTACACCTTC. The complete variable domain, with remaining parts taken from reference TRBV19 and TRBJ1-2, reads DGGITQSPKYLFRKEGQNVTLSCEQNLNHDAMYWYRQDPGQGLRLIYYSQIVNDFQKGDIAEGYSVSREKKESFPLTVTSAQKNPTAFYLCASSQAGSTNYGYTFGSGTRLTVV.

The chain has TRBV9 and TRBJ1-2; 7 nucleotides match TRBD1. J lost 3 bases, V lost 0 bases, and 14 bases had no gene match. Germline CDR1 and CDR2: SGDLS and YYNGEE. This CDR3 region has 18 residues. The CDR3 nucleotides are TGTGCCAGCAGCGTAGTGGTAGAGACAGGGTCCTCCTACTATGGCTACACCTTC. Its translation is CASSVVVETGSSYYGYTF.

This clone was picked up a small number of times. The gene calls are TRBV6-1 and TRBJ1-4, with D possibly matching TRBD1 (5 bases). The germline gives CDR1 MNHNS, CDR2 SASEGT. V shed 3 bases and J shed 7 bases, with 15 bases lying between them. This CDR3 spans 15 amino acids. In DNA form, the CDR3 reads TGTGCCAGCAGTGAGGCAACGGGGCTGGGTGAAAAACTGTTTTTT. It is translated as CASSEATGLGEKLFF.

V gene TRBV18 combines with J gene TRBJ1-4; possible D gene TRBD1, 5 bases. CDR1 and CDR2 (germline): KGHSH, LQKENI. V was cut by 4 bases and J by 5 bases, with 17 bases left in between. The CDR3 length is 16 residues. The CDR3 DNA sequence: TGTGCCAGCTCACGACAGATAGGGTCGGGGAATGAAAAACTGTTTTTT. This encodes CASSRQIGSGNEKLFF.